Listed below are T cell receptor beta chains from one sample, sequenced in a study of blood T cells in healthy people across ages. Each CDR3 protein is one row after TCRdb ran MiXCR on the 5' RACE reads. This sample has roughly 800,000 distinct CDR3 sequences; 58% occur once, and the top ten carry 20% to 25%. Sequencing was done on a sample of blood. Receptors were obtained from a young man in good health. CDR3s include the opening cysteine and the closing phenylalanine or tryptophan. A D gene is named only where the DNA matches it firmly. Only part of the rows carry a size: once, few, many, or a class if the clone is expanded.

D	length	size	V	J	CDR3	DNA
.	13	few	TRBV29-1	TRBJ1-5	CSVGSGGNQPQHF	TGCAGCGTTGGGTCAGGGGGCAATCAGCCCCAGCATTTT
TRBD2	16	once	TRBV5-1	TRBJ2-4	CASSLGLAGTRSIQYF	TGCGCCAGCAGCCTCGGACTAGCGGGAACCCGGAGCATTCAGTACTTC
.	13	.	TRBV20-1	TRBJ2-3	CSSIRQGSDTQYF	TGCAGTTCCATTCGTCAGGGGTCCGATACGCAGTATTTT
.	13	few	TRBV14	TRBJ1-2	CASSQAFVGGYTF	TGTGCCAGCAGCCAAGCATTTGTCGGTGGCTACACCTTC
.	13	.	TRBV29-1	TRBJ2-1	CSTLGVSYNEQFF	TGCAGCACCTTGGGGGTTTCATACAATGAGCAGTTCTTC
TRBD2	13	.	TRBV6-1	TRBJ2-5	CASREGLAGAQYF	TGTGCCAGCAGGGAGGGACTAGCGGGAGCGCAGTACTTC
.	16	.	TRBV4-2	TRBJ2-5	CASSQGETEKEETQYF	TGTGCCAGCAGCCAAGGGGAGACAGAAAAAGAAGAGACCCAGTACTTC
.	17	few	TRBV7-9	TRBJ2-2	CASSLVGGTDNTGELFF	TGTGCCAGCAGCTTAGTAGGCGGGACAGATAATACCGGGGAGCTGTTTTTT
.	14	.	TRBV5-6	TRBJ2-2	CASSYDRNTGELFF	TGTGCCAGCAGCTACGACAGGAACACCGGGGAGCTGTTTTTT
TRBD1	13	.	TRBV20-1	TRBJ1-5	CSAMTGGDQPQHF	TGCAGTGCTATGACAGGGGGCGACCAGCCCCAGCATTTT
.	14	few	TRBV20-1	TRBJ1-4	CSARDGGLNEKLFF	TGCAGTGCTAGAGATGGAGGGTTAAATGAAAAACTGTTTTTT
.	14	.	TRBV28	TRBJ1-2	CASSFLEEYYGYTF	TGTGCCAGCAGTTTTTTAGAGGAGTACTATGGCTACACCTTC
.	13	.	TRBV11-3	TRBJ2-5	CASSFQAPSDQYF	TGTGCCAGCAGCTTCCAAGCGCCCTCGGACCAGTACTTC
.	16	.	TRBV6-6	TRBJ2-7	CASSSRGALPSYEQYF	TGTGCCAGCAGTTCAAGGGGGGCGCTTCCCTCCTACGAGCAGTACTTC
.	13	.	TRBV6-5	TRBJ2-3	CASSGREGDTQYF	TGTGCCAGCAGTGGGCGGGAAGGAGATACGCAGTATTTT
.	15	many	TRBV6-6	TRBJ1-1	CASLKEFGGSTEAFF	TGTGCCAGCTTAAAGGAGTTTGGGGGGAGCACTGAAGCTTTCTTT
.	13	few	TRBV6-2/TRBV6-3	TRBJ1-2	CASSLASHYGYTF	TGTGCCAGCAGTTTGGCATCCCACTATGGCTACACCTTC
.	14	.	TRBV20-1	TRBJ2-5	CSAYDPQGLETQYF	TGCAGTGCCTATGACCCCCAGGGGTTGGAGACCCAGTACTTC
TRBD1	15	once	TRBV20-1	TRBJ1-5	CSAGYRGRIPQPQHF	TGCAGTGCTGGATACAGGGGGCGTATCCCCCAGCCCCAGCATTTT
.	12	.	TRBV12-5	TRBJ2-3	CASGSNTDTQYF	TGTGCTAGTGGTTCGAACACAGATACGCAGTATTTT
.	13	.	TRBV28	TRBJ2-7	CASSLSARHWQYF	TGTGCCAGCAGTTTGTCGGCCCGTCACTGGCAGTACTTC
.	13	.	TRBV20-1	TRBJ2-1	CSAPRRDNNEQFF	TGCAGTGCCCCTCGGCGGGATAATAATGAGCAGTTCTTC
.	13	.	TRBV27	TRBJ2-5	CASSGGTEETQYF	TGTGCCAGCAGTGGAGGGACCGAAGAGACCCAGTACTTC
TRBD2	14	.	TRBV27	TRBJ2-7	CASSFLAGAFEQYF	TGTGCCAGCAGTTTTCTAGCGGGAGCGTTCGAGCAGTACTTC
.	13	few	TRBV25-1	TRBJ2-5	CASSRSLQETQYF	TGTGCCAGCAGCAGATCGTTACAAGAGACCCAGTACTTC
.	12	.	TRBV29-1	TRBJ2-7	CSVIGTSGEQYF	TGCAGCGTTATCGGGACTTCGGGCGAGCAGTACTTC
.	15	.	TRBV14	TRBJ2-1	CASSPTSGWINEQFF	TGTGCCAGCAGCCCGACATCAGGATGGATCAATGAGCAGTTCTTC
TRBD1	13	.	TRBV30	TRBJ1-2	CAWRGQEIYGYTF	TGTGCCTGGAGGGGACAGGAGATCTATGGCTACACCTTC
.	12	.	TRBV5-4	TRBJ2-1	CASSPRTEEQFF	TGTGCCAGCAGCCCGAGGACGGAAGAGCAGTTCTTC
.	16	few	TRBV20-1	TRBJ2-1	CSARGFGGSGAYEQFF	TGCAGTGCGAGAGGGTTCGGCGGTAGCGGAGCATATGAGCAGTTCTTC
.	12	once	TRBV2	TRBJ1-6	CASTGERSPLHF	TGTGCCAGCACAGGGGAACGGTCACCCCTCCACTTT
.	17	.	TRBV6-1	TRBJ2-2	CASSRLGGAANTGELFF	TGTGCCAGCAGTCGCCTGGGGGGGGCCGCGAACACCGGGGAGCTGTTTTTT
.	14	.	TRBV20-1	TRBJ1-2	CSAPTRVSNYGYTF	TGCAGTGCTCCCACCCGGGTCAGCAACTATGGCTACACCTTC
TRBD1	12	.	TRBV12-3/TRBV12-4	TRBJ1-2	CASTGTGFGYTF	TGTGCCAGCACCGGGACAGGGTTCGGCTACACCTTC
.	11	.	TRBV12-3/TRBV12-4	TRBJ2-3	CARALADTQYF	TGTGCCAGAGCCCTCGCGGATACGCAGTATTTT
.	12	.	TRBV12-5	TRBJ1-2	CASGLDSYGYTF	TGTGCTAGTGGTTTGGACAGCTATGGCTACACCTTC
.	17	.	TRBV14	TRBJ2-1	CASSQDRRGSGYNEQFF	TGTGCCAGCAGCCAAGATCGGAGAGGGTCAGGATACAATGAGCAGTTCTTC
.	14	.	TRBV20-1	TRBJ1-5	CSANGVNRNQPQHF	TGCAGTGCCAACGGGGTAAACCGCAATCAGCCCCAGCATTTT
.	14	.	TRBV7-9	TRBJ1-2	CAIELGEGGEGYTF	TGTGCCATCGAACTCGGAGAAGGGGGAGAGGGCTACACCTTC
.	15	.	TRBV6-2/TRBV6-3	TRBJ1-5	CASRFRDGPYQPQHF	TGTGCCAGCCGGTTTAGGGACGGGCCCTATCAGCCCCAGCATTTT
.	13	.	TRBV6-5	TRBJ2-5	CASYKGGLETQYF	TGTGCCAGCTACAAGGGGGGGTTGGAGACCCAGTACTTC
TRBD2	16	.	TRBV6-5	TRBJ2-1	CASRIAGGLLSNEQFF	TGTGCCAGCAGGATAGCGGGGGGGCTGTTATCGAATGAGCAGTTCTTC
.	15	.	TRBV6-2/TRBV6-3	TRBJ1-1	CASSYRTEKSTEAFF	TGTGCCAGCAGTTACAGGACAGAGAAAAGCACTGAAGCTTTCTTT
.	17	.	TRBV6-5	TRBJ2-3	CASSYRSSARGPDTQYF	TGTGCCAGCAGTTACCGCTCATCGGCGCGGGGGCCAGATACGCAGTATTTT
.	13	few	TRBV12-3/TRBV12-4	TRBJ2-1	CASSFVFGGEQFF	TGTGCCAGCAGTTTTGTATTTGGGGGGGAGCAGTTCTTC
.	15	.	TRBV4-3	TRBJ2-7	CASSQLNLVRYEQYF	TGCGCCAGCAGCCAACTCAACCTCGTCCGCTACGAGCAGTACTTC
TRBD2	20	.	TRBV2	TRBJ2-1	CASSTLEASGGPSSYNEQFF	TGTGCCAGCAGTACCCTTGAGGCTAGCGGGGGGCCGAGCTCCTACAATGAGCAGTTCTTC
.	12	.	TRBV12-3/TRBV12-4	TRBJ1-2	CASSLNPAGYTF	TGTGCCAGCAGTTTAAATCCGGCTGGCTACACCTTC
TRBD1	14	few	TRBV27	TRBJ2-5	CASRGQGRRETQYF	TGTGCCAGCAGAGGACAGGGCCGGAGGGAGACCCAGTACTTC
.	13	.	TRBV20-1	TRBJ2-1	CSVPRESNNEQFF	TGCAGTGTTCCGCGAGAGTCGAACAATGAGCAGTTCTTC
.	15	.	TRBV28	TRBJ1-6	CASSLSRRYNSPLHF	TGTGCCAGCAGTTTAAGCAGGCGTTATAATTCACCCCTCCACTTT
TRBD1	14	.	TRBV12-3/TRBV12-4	TRBJ2-1	CASKGQGVYNEQFF	TGTGCCAGCAAAGGACAGGGGGTTTACAATGAGCAGTTCTTC
.	14	.	TRBV19	TRBJ2-1	CASSIARGVDEQFF	TGTGCCAGTAGTATAGCCAGGGGTGTGGATGAGCAGTTCTTC
TRBD1	12	.	TRBV20-1	TRBJ2-5	CSGTGLQETQYF	TGCAGTGGGACAGGGCTCCAAGAGACCCAGTACTTC